This TCR beta chain was observed in a study of blood T cell repertoires in COVID-19. Study at large: Sources were T cells, B-cell-depleted T cells, or PBMCs; the material itself was cDNA or gDNA.

Assignments of participants to cohorts depended upon their own reported clinical history. Donors in Cohort 3 counted as recovered after two negative PCRs, clearance, or symptom resolution. The data were produced by immunoSEQ multiplex PCR, yet TCRdb's version contains in-frame clones alone and is incomplete. Altogether about 300,000 clones are present, around 86% being singletons, with the ten largest covering about 4%. This CDR3 is built from 13 residues. V lost 1 base and J 8 bases, leaving 8 bases between the germline ends. Looked up from germline, CDR1 is MGHRA and CDR2 is YSYEKL. The source material was PBMCs or T cells enriched from blood (not recorded which). The receptor comes from a man younger than 45 who had recovered from COVID-19. The rearrangement joins TRBV4-1 to TRBJ2-2, with D possibly being TRBD2 (5 bases). In DNA, the CDR3 is TGCGCCAGCAGCCAAGGAGCGGCGGGGGAGCTGTTTTTT. Translating it yields CASSQGAAGELFF.